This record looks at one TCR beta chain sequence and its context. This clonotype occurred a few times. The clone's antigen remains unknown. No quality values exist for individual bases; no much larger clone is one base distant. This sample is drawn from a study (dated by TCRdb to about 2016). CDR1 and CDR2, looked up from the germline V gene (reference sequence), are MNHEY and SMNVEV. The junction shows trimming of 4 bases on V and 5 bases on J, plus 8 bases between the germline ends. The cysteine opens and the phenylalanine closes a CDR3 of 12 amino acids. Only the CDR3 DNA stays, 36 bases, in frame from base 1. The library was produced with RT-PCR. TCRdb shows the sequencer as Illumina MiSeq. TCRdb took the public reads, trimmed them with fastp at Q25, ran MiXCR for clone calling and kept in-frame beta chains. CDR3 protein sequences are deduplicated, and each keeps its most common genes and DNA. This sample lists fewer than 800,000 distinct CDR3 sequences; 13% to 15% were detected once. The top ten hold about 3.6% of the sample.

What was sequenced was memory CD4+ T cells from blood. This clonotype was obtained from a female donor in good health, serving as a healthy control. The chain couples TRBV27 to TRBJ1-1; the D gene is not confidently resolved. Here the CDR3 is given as CASSSPLTEAFF. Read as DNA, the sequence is TGTGCCAGCAGTTCTCCCCTTACTGAAGCTTTCTTT.